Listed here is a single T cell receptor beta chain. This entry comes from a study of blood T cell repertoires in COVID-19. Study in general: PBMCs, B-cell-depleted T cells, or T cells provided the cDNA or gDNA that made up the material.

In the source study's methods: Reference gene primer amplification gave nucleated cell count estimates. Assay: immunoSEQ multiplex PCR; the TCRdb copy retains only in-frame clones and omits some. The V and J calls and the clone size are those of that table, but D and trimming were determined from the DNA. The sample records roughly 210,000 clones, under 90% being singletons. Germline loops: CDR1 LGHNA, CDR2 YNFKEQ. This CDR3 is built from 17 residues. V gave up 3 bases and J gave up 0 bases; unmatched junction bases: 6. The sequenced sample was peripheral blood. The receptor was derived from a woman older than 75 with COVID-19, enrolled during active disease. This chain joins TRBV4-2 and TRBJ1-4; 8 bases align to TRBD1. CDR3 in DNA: TGTGCCAGCAGCCATGGACAGGGAGGGTCAACTAATGAAAAACTGTTTTTT. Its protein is CASSHGQGGSTNEKLFF.